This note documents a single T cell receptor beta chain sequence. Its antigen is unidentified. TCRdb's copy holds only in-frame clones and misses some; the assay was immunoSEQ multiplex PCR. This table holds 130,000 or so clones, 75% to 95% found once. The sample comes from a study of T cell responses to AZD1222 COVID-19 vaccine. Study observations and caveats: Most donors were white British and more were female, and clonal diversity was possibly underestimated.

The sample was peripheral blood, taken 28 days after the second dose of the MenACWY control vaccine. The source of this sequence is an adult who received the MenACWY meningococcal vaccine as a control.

The CDR3 DNA follows: TGTGCCAGCAGTTTACAGGGGAACACTGAAGCTTTCTTT. This encodes CASSLQGNTEAFF. V and J are TRBV7-3 and TRBJ1-1, with D perhaps matching TRBD1 (6 bases). The CDR3 covers 13 residues. Germline-derived CDR1 and CDR2 are SGHTA and FQGTGA. Trimming removed 6 bases at V and 1 base at J, with 9 bases between.